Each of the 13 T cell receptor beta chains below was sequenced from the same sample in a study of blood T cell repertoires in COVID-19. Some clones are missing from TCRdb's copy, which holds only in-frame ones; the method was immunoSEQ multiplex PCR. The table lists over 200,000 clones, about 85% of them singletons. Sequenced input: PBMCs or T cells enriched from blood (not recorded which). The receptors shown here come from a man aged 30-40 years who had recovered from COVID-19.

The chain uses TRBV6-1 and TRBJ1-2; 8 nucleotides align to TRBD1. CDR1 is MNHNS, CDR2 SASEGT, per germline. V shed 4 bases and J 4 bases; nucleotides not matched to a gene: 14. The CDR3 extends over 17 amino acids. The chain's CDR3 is CASSAQLGQGQPYGYTF. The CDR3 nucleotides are TGTGCCAGCAGTGCTCAGCTTGGACAGGGACAGCCCTATGGCTACACCTTC.

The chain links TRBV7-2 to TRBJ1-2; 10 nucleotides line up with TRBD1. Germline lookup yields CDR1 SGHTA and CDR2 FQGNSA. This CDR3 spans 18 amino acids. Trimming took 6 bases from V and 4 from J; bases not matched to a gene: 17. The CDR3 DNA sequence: TGTGCCAGCAGTCCCTCGGGGGACAGGGGCTTAAGGGGCTATGGCTACACCTTC. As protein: CASSPSGDRGLRGYGYTF.

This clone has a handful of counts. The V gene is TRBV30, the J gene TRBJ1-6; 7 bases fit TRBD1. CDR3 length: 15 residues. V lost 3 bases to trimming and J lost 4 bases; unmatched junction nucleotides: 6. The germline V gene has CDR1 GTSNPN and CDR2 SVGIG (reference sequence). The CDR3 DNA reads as TGTGCCTGGAGCTTCCAGGGACAGTATAATTCACCCCTCCACTTT. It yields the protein CAWSFQGQYNSPLHF.

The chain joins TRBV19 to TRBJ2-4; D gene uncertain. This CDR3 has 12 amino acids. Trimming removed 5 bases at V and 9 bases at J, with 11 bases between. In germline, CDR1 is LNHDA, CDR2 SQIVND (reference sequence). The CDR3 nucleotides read TGTGCCAGTAGTTCCAGTGGCGGCATTCAGTACTTC. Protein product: CASSSSGGIQYF.

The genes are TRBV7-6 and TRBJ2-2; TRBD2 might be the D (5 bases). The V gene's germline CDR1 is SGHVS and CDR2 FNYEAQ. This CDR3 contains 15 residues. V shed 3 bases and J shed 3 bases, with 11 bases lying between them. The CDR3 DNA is TGTGCCAGCAGCTTTATCCTAGCAGACACCGGGGAGCTGTTTTTT. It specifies CASSFILADTGELFF.

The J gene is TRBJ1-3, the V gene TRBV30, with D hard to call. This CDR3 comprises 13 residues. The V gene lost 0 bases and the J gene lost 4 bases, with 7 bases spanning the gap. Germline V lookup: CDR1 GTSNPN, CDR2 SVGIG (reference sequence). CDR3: CAWSVHQGNTIYF. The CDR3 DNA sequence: TGTGCCTGGAGTGTACACCAGGGAAACACCATATATTTT.

The CDR3 coding sequence is TGTGCCAGCAGTTACTCAGGGGGATCCTCTGGAAACACCATATATTTT. It is translated as CASSYSGGSSGNTIYF. This sequence joins TRBV6-5 and TRBJ1-3, with a weak D call TRBD1 (6 bases). The CDR3 is made up of 16 amino acids. The V gene's germline CDR1 is MNHEY and CDR2 SVGAGI. The ends were cut back, 0 bases at V and 0 bases at J, with 9 bases in the middle.

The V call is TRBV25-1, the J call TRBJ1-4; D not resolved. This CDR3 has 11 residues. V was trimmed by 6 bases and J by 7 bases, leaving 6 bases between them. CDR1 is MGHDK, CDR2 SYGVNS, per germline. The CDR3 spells CASRFLEKLFF. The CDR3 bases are TGTGCCAGCAGATTCCTTGAAAAACTGTTTTTT.

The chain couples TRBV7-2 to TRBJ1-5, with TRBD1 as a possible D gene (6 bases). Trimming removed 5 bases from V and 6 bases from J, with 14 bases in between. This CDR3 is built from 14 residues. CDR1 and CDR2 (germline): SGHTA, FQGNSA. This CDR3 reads CASSQKGGGQPQHF. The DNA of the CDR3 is TGTGCCAGCAGCCAGAAAGGGGGTGGTCAGCCCCAGCATTTT.

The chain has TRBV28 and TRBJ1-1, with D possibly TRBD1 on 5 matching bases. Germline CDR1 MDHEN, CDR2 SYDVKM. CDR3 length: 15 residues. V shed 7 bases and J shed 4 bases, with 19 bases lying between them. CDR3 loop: CASTPGTRLGTEAFF. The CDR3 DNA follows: TGTGCCAGCACCCCTGGGACTCGGTTGGGCACTGAAGCTTTCTTT.

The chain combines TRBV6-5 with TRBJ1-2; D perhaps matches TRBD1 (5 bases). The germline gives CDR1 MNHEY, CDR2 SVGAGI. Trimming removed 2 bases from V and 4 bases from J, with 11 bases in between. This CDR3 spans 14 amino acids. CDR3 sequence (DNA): TGTGCCAGCAGTTACGACAGCCCTCGCTATGGCTACACCTTC. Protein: CASSYDSPRYGYTF.

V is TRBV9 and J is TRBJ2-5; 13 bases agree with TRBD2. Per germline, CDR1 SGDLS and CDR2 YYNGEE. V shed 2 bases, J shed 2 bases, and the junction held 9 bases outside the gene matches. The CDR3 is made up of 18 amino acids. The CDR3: CASSVLPLAGGGQETQYF. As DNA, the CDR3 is TGTGCCAGCAGCGTGTTGCCACTAGCGGGGGGGGGACAAGAGACCCAGTACTTC.

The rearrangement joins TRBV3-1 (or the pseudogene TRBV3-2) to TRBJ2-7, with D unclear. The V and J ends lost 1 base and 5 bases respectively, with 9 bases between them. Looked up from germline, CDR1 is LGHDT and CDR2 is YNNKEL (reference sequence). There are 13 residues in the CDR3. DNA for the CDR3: TGTGCCAGCAGCCAAGGTAGATCACACGAGCAGTACTTC. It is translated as CASSQGRSHEQYF.